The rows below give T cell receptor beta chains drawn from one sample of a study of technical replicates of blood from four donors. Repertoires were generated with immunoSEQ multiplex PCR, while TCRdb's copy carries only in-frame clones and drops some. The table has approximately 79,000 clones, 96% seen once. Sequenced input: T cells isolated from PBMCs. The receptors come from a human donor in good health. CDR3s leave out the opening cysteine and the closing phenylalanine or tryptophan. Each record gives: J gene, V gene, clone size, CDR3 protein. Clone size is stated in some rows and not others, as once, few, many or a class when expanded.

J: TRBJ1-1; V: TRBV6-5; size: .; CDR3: ASSYGEDTEAF
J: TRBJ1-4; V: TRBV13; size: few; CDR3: ASSSGWNEKLF
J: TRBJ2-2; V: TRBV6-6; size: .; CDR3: ASSYIGRGSSGELF
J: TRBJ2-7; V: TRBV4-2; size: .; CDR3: ASSSQREVTYEQY
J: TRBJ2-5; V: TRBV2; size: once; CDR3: ASRLAGEETQY
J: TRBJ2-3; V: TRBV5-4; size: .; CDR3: ASRGQKDRGLPDTQY
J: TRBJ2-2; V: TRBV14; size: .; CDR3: ASSQFSGRHGELF
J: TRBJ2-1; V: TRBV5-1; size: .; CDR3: ASSLGGQYQNNEQF
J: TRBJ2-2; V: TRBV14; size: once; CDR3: ASSQSRGAGELF
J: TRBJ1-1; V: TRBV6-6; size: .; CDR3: ASSYSEGNTEAF
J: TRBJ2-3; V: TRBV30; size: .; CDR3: AWSTVAGTLGYTDTQY
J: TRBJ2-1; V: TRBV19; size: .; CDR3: ASLPGTGGANNEQF
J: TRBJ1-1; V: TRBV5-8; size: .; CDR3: ASSHGTGNTEAF
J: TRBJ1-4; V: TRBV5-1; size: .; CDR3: ASSLTGGNEKLF
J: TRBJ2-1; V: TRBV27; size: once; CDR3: ASRPTGLNNEQF
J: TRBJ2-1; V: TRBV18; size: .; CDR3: ASSPPAGRGRDEQF
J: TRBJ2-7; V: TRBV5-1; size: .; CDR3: ASTWASGSYEQY
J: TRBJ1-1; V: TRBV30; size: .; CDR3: AWRRRGVSNTEAF
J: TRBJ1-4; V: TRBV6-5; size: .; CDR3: ASSRQGDNEKLF
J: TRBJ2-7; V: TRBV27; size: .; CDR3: ASSLGTGFIPYEQY
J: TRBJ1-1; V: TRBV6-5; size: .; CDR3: ASSFRAGTEAF
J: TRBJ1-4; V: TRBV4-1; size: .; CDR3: ASSQDRLGGEEKLF
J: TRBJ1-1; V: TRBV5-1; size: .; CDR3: ASSPRTGRQLNTEAF
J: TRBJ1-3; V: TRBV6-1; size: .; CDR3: ASSAPGNTIY
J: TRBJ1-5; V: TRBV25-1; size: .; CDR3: ASSAGTGFGQPQH
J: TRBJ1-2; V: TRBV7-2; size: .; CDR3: ASRRAGGADGYT
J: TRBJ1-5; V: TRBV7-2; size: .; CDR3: ASSSGQGNQPQH
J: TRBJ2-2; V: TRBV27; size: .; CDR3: ASSRDRNPNTGELF
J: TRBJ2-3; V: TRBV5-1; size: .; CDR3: ASSLEDRVTDTQY
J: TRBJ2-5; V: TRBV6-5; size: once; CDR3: ASSTAYSGRETQY
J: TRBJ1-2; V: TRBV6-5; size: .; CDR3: ASSRGGADNYGYT
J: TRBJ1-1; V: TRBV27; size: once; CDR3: ASSRGQGLGDEAF
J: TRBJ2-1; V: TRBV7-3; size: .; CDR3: ASTMGSGNEQF
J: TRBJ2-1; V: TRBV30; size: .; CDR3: AWSWQGSEQF
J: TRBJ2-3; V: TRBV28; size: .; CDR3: ASSFVAGLSTDTQY
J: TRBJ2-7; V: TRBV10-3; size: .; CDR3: AISDEADSYEQY
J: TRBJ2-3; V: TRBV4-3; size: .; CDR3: ASSQDLGQGATDTQY
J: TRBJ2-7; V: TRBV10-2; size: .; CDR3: ASSGQAYEQY
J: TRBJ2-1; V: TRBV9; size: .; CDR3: ASSVGHGLINEQF
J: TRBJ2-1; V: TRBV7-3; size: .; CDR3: ASSHIAGRDNEQF
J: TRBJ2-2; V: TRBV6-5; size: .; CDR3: ASSYHIVGELF
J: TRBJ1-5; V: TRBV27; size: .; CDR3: ASSLSGQGNQPQH
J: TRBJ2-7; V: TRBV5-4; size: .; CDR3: ASSLVQDPYEQY
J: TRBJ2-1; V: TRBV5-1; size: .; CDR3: ASSTGSDNEQF
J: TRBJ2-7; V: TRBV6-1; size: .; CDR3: ASSEWLDNSGSYEQY
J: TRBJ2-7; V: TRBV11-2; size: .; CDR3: ASSFSRDSSYEQY
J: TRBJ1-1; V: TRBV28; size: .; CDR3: ASSLRESEAF
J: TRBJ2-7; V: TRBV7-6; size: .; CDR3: ASSLSNYEQY
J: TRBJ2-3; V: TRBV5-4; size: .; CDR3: ASSLALSGRFETDTQY
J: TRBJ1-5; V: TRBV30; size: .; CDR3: AWSDQTGPQH
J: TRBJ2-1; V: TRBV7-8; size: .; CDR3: ASSFPSGRLGSNEQF
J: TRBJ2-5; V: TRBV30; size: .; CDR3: AWSVLREETQY
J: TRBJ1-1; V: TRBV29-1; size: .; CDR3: SVTRNTEAF
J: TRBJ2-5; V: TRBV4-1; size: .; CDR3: ASSQDGGHRVETQY